This TCR beta chain was obtained from a study of blood T cell repertoires in COVID-19. Study at large: Sample material is recorded as cDNA or gDNA derived from T cells, B-cell-depleted T cells, or PBMCs.

Patients of the Seattle cohort, enrolled during active infection, were followed longitudinally. The germline gives CDR1 MDHEN, CDR2 SYDVKM. CDR3 length: 15 amino acids. Trimming stripped 4 bases from V and 1 base from J, with 13 bases between. Original methodology: Reference gene primer amplification gave estimated nucleated cell counts. Here immunoSEQ multiplex PCR was the method, and the copy in TCRdb shows in-frame clones only, minus some. The V and J calls and clone size come from that table; D and trimming were worked out from the DNA. The sample lists just over 150,000 clones, approximately 80% occurring once.

This chain connects TRBV28 to TRBJ1-2; tentative D call: TRBD1 (5 bases). Sequencing was done on a sample of peripheral blood. The clonotype was recovered from a woman aged 40 to 49 with COVID-19, enrolled during active disease. Here the CDR3 reads CASSSQTGLNYGYTF. DNA for the CDR3: TGTGCCAGCAGTTCCCAAACAGGCCTTAACTATGGCTACACCTTC.